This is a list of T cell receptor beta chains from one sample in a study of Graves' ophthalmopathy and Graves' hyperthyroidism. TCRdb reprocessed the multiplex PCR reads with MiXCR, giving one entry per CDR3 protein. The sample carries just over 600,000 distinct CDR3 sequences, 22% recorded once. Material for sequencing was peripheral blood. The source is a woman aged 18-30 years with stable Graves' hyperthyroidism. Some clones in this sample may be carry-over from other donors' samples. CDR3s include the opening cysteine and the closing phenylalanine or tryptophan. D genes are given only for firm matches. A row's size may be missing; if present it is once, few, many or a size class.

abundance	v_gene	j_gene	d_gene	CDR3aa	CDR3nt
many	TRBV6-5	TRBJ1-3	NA	CASSYSLSSGNTIYF	TGTGCCAGCAGTTACTCACTGTCCTCTGGAAACACCATATATTTT
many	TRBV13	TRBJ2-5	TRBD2	CASSSRHTGGQETQYF	TGTGCCAGCAGCTCCCGGCACACGGGGGGCCAAGAGACCCAGTACTTC
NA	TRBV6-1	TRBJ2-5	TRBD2	CASSEGIAGVTETQYF	TGTGCCAGCAGTGAAGGGATCGCGGGAGTGACCGAGACCCAGTACTTC
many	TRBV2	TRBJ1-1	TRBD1	CASRGTGENTEAFF	TGTGCCAGCAGGGGGACAGGGGAGAACACTGAAGCTTTCTTT
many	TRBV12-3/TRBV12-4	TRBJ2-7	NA	CASSLLWGAKSSYEQYF	TGTGCCAGCAGTTTACTCTGGGGAGCGAAGAGCTCCTACGAGCAGTACTTC
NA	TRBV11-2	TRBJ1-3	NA	CASSPRGGRNTIYF	TGTGCCAGCAGCCCCCGGGGGGGGAGAAACACCATATATTTT
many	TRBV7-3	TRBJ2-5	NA	CASSLNARGNQETQYF	TGTGCCAGCAGCTTAAACGCCAGGGGAAATCAAGAGACCCAGTACTTC
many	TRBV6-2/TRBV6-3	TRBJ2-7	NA	CASSYRETYEQYF	TGTGCCAGCAGTTACAGGGAAACCTACGAGCAGTACTTC
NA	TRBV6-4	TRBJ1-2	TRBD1	CASSVSLGGSGYGYTF	TGTGCCAGCAGTGTCTCCTTAGGGGGCTCTGGGTATGGCTACACCTTC
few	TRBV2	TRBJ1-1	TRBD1	CASGTTGGTEAFF	TGTGCCAGCGGTACGACAGGGGGTACTGAAGCTTTCTTT
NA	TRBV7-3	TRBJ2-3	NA	CASSLILEDTQYF	TGTGCCAGCAGCTTAATTTTGGAAGATACGCAGTATTTT
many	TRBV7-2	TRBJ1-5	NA	CASRVGDQPQHF	TGTGCCAGCAGAGTAGGCGATCAGCCCCAGCATTTT
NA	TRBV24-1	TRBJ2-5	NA	CATSDSGSRYQETQYF	TGTGCCACCAGTGACTCAGGGAGTCGGTACCAAGAGACCCAGTACTTC
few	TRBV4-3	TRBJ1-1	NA	CASSQAIGLNTEAFF	TGCGCCAGCAGCCAAGCTATAGGGTTGAACACTGAAGCTTTCTTT
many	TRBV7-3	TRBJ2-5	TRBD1	CASSPKGDRSLETQYF	TGTGCCAGCAGCCCGAAGGGGGACAGAAGCTTAGAGACCCAGTACTTC
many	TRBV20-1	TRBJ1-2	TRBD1	CSAYQGTGYGYTF	TGCAGTGCTTACCAGGGGACAGGATATGGCTACACCTTC
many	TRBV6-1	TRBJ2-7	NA	CASREDSTYEQYF	TGTGCCAGCAGGGAAGACAGTACCTACGAGCAGTACTTC
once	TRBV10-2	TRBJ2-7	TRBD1	CATLTGAYEQYF	TGCGCCACCTTGACAGGGGCCTACGAGCAGTACTTC
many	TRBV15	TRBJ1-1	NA	CATSRARGTRTDAFF	TGTGCCACCAGCAGAGCTCGAGGGACAAGGACTGATGCTTTCTTT
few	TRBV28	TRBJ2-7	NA	CASSLGQLYYEQYF	TGTGCCAGCAGTTTAGGTCAGCTTTACTACGAGCAGTACTTC